A selection of T cell receptor beta chains follows, all from one sample in a study of blood T cell repertoires in COVID-19. Sequencing was performed with immunoSEQ multiplex PCR; in TCRdb, only in-frame clones are kept and a portion is missing. This repertoire shows under 200,000 clones, around nine tenths found once; its top ten account for 3.7%. Sequenced input: peripheral blood. These receptors were taken from a man between 18 and 35 years old with active or convalescent COVID-19. Both conserved end residues are part of each CDR3. Each record gives: J gene, CDR3 length, V gene, D gene, clone size, CDR3 DNA, CDR3 protein. A D gene is named only where the DNA matches it firmly. Only part of the rows carry a size: once, few, many, or a class if the clone is expanded.

TRBJ1-5 16 TRBV4-1 NA NA TGCGCCAGCAGCCAGGGGGAGGACATGTGGAGTCAGCCCCAGCATTTT CASSQGEDMWSQPQHF
TRBJ1-1 13 TRBV5-4 NA NA TGTGCCAGCAGTTGGACAGTGAACACTGAAGCTTTCTTT CASSWTVNTEAFF
TRBJ1-1 13 TRBV12-3/TRBV12-4 NA once TGTGCCAGCAGTTTATCAGGGGCCCCTGAAGCTTTCTTT CASSLSGAPEAFF
TRBJ2-3 15 TRBV11-3 TRBD2 once TGTGCCAGCAGCTTAGTGAGCGGGAACACAGATACGCAGTATTTT CASSLVSGNTDTQYF
TRBJ1-1 16 TRBV4-3 NA NA TGCGCCAGCAGCCAGGGACTCTCGGGGTACGAACCTGAAGCTTTCTTT CASSQGLSGYEPEAFF
TRBJ1-2 17 TRBV11-2 NA once TGTGCCAGCAGCTCCATTTCTGTCGGCAGGGGCCTCTATGGCTACACCTTC CASSSISVGRGLYGYTF
TRBJ2-2 16 TRBV7-2 TRBD2 once TGTGCCAGCAGCCAAGGACTAGCTAGAGTCACCGGGGAGCTGTTTTTT CASSQGLARVTGELFF
TRBJ2-2 15 TRBV10-3 NA NA TGTGCCATCAGTGCGGTGGAGGCGAACACCGGGGAGCTGTTTTTT CAISAVEANTGELFF
TRBJ1-6 17 TRBV28 TRBD1 NA TGTGCCAGCCGGCTCCCCAATTACAGGGGCCCCGGCTCACCCCTCCACTTT CASRLPNYRGPGSPLHF
TRBJ1-3 14 TRBV28 NA NA TGTGCCAGCAGCCGAGCGATCGGATTAAACACCATATATTTT CASSRAIGLNTIYF
TRBJ1-3 15 TRBV15 NA NA TGTGCCACCAGCAGAGAGGGGGGTACTGGAAACACCATATATTTT CATSREGGTGNTIYF
TRBJ2-7 14 TRBV19 TRBD2 NA TGTGCCAGTAGCGCTTCGGGGGGTGCGTACGAGCAGTACTTC CASSASGGAYEQYF
TRBJ1-1 17 TRBV15 NA NA TGTGCCACCAGCAGAGAATTTTTATTAGGTTCTTGGGCGGAAGCTTTCTTT CATSREFLLGSWAEAFF
TRBJ1-2 14 TRBV6-5 TRBD1 NA TGTGCCAGCGGAGGGACAGGGGAAGTCGGTGGCTACACCTTC CASGGTGEVGGYTF
TRBJ2-1 16 TRBV11-2 NA NA TGTGCCAGCAGCTTAGCTAGCTCCTACCCCGGGAATGAGCAGTTCTTC CASSLASSYPGNEQFF
TRBJ1-1 13 TRBV4-3 TRBD1 NA TGCGCCAGCAGAGGACAGGCGAACACTGAAGCTTTCTTT CASRGQANTEAFF